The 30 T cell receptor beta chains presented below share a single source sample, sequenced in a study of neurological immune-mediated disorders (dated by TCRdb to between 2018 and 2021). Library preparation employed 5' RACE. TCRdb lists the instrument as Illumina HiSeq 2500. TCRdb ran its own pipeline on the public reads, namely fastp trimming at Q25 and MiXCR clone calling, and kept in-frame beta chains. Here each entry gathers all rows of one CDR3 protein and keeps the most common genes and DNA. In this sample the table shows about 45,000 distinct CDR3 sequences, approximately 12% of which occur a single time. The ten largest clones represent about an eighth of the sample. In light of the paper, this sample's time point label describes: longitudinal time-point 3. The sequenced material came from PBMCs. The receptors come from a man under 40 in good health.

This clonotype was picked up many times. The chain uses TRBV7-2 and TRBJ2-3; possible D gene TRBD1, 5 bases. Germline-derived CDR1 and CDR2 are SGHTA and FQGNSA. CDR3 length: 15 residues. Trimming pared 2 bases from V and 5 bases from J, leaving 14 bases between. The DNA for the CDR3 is TGTGCCAGCAGCTTAATGACAGCCCCGGAAGATACGCAGTATTTT. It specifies CASSLMTAPEDTQYF.

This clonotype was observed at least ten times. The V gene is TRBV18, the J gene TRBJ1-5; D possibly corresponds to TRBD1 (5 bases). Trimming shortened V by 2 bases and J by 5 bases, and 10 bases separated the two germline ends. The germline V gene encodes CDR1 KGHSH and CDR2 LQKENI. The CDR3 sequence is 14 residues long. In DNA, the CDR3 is TGTGCCAGCTCACCAAAGTTGGGGGATCAGCCCCAGCATTTT. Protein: CASSPKLGDQPQHF.

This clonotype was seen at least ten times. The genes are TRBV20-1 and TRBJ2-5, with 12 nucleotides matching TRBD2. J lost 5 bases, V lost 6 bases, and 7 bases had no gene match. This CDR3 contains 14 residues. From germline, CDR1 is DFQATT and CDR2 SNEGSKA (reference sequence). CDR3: CSALLAGGKETQYF. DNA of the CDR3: TGCAGTGCCTTGCTAGCGGGAGGGAAGGAGACCCAGTACTTC.

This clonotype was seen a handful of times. Written as DNA, the CDR3 is TGTGCCAGCAGTCCCCGCGGGGGGGATGAAAAACTGTTTTTT. Translating it yields CASSPRGGDEKLFF. V and J are TRBV28 and TRBJ1-4, with a possible D match to TRBD1 (5 bases). Germline CDR1 reads MDHEN; CDR2 reads SYDVKM. CDR3 length: 14 residues. Trimming removed 5 bases from V and 6 bases from J, with 13 bases in between.

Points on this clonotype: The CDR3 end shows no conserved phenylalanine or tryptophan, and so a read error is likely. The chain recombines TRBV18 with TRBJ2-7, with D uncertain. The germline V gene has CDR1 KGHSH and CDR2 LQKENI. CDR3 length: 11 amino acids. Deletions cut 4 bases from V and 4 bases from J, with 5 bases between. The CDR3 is CASSQDYEQYS. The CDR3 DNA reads TGTGCCAGCTCACAAGATTACGAGCAGTACTCC.

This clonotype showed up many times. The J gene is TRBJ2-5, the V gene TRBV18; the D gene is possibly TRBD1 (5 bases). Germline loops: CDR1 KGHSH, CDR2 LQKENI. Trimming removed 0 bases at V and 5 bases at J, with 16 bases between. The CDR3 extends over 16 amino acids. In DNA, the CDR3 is TGTGCCAGCTCACCACCGTTACAGGCCAATCTGGAGACCCAGTACTTC. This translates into CASSPPLQANLETQYF.

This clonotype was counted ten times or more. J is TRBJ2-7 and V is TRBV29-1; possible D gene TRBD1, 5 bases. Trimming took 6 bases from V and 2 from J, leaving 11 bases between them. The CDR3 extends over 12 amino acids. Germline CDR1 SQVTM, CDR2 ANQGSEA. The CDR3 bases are TGCAGCGTCAATGAAGGGGCCTACGAGCAGTACTTC. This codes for CSVNEGAYEQYF.

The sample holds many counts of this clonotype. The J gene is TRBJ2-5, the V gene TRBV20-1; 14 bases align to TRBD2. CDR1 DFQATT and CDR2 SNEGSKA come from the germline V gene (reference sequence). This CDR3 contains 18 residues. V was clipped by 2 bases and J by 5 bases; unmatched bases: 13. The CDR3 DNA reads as TGCAGTGCTAGATCCCCCGGGACTAGCGGGAGATCCACCGAGACCCAGTACTTC. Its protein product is CSARSPGTSGRSTETQYF.

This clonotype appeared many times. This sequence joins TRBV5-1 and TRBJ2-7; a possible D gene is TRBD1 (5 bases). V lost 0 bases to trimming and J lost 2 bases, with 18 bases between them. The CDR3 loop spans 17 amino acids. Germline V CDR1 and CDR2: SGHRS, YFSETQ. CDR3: CASSLAKFDRLTYEQYF. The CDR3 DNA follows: TGCGCCAGCAGCTTGGCCAAATTCGACAGATTGACCTACGAGCAGTACTTC.

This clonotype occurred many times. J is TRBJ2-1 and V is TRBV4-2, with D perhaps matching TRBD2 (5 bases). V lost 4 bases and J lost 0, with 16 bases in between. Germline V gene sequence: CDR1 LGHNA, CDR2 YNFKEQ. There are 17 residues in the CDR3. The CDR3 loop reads CASSLVSALSSYNEQFF. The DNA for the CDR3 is TGTGCCAGCAGCCTTGTTAGCGCGCTGAGCTCCTACAATGAGCAGTTCTTC.

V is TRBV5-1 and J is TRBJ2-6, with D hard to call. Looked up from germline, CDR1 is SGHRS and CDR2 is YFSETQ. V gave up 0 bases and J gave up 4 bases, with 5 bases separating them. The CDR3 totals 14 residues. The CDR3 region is CASSLVSGANVLTF. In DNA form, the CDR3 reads TGCGCCAGCAGCTTGGTCTCCGGGGCCAACGTCCTGACTTTC.

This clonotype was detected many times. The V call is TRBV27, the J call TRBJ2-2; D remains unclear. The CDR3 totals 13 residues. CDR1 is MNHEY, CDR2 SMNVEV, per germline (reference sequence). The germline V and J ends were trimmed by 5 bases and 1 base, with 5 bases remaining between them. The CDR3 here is CASSLLNTGELFF. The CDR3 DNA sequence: TGTGCCAGCAGTCTCTTGAACACCGGGGAGCTGTTTTTT.

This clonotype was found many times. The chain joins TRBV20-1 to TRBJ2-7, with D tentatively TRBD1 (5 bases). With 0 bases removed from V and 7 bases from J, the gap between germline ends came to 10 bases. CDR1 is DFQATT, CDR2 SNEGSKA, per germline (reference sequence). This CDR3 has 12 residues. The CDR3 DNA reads TGCAGTGCTAGAGAACAGGCGCGAGAGCAGTACTTC. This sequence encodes CSAREQAREQYF.

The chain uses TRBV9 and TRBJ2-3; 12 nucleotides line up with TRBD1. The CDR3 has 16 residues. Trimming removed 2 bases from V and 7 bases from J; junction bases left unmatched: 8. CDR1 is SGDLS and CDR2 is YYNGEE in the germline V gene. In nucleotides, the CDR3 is TGTGCCAGCAGCGTCGACGCCGGGACAGGGGGCAATACGCAGTATTTT. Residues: CASSVDAGTGGNTQYF.

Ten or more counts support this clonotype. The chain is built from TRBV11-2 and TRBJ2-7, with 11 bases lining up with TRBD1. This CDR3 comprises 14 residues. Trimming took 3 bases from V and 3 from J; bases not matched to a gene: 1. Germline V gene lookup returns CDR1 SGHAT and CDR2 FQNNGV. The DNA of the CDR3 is TGTGCCAGCAGCTTGGGGACAGGGGGCTACGAGCAGTACTTC. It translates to CASSLGTGGYEQYF. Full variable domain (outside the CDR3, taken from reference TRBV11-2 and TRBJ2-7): EAGVAQSPRYKIIEKRQSVAFWCNPISGHATLYWYQQILGQGPKLLIQFQNNGVVDDSQLPKDRFSAERLKGVDSTLKIQPAKLEDSAVYLCASSLGTGGYEQYFGPGTRLTVT.

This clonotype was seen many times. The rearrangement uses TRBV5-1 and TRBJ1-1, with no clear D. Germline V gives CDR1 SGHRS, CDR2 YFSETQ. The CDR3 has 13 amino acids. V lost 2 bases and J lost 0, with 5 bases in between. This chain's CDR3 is CASSFSLNTEAFF. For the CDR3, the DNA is TGCGCCAGCAGCTTTTCCTTGAACACTGAAGCTTTCTTT.

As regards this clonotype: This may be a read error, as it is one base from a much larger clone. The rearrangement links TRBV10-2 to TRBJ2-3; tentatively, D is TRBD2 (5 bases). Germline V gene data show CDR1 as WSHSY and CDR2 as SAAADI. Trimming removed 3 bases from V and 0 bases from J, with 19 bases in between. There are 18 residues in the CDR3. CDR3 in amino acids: CASSDRARGMESTDTQYF. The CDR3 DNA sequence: TGCGCCAGCAGTGATCGAGCTAGAGGGATGGAAAGCACAGATACGCAGTATTTT.

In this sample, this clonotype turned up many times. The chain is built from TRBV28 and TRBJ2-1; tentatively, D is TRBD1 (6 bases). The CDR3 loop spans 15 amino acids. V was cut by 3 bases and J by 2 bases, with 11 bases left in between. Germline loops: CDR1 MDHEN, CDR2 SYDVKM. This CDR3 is CASSLGGTTYNEQFF. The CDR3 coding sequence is TGTGCCAGCAGTTTGGGTGGGACAACCTACAATGAGCAGTTCTTC.

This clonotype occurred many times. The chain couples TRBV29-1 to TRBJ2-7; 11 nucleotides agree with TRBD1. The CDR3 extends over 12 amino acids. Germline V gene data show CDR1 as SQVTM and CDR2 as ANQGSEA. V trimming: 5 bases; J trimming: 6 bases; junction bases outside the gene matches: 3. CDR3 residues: CSVTGQGGEQYF. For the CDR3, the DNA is TGCAGCGTTACGGGACAGGGGGGCGAGCAGTACTTC.

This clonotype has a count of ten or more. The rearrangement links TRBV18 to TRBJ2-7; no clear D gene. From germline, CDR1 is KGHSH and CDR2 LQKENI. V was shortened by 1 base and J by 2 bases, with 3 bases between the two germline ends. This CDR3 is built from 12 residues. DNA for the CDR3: TGTGCCAGCTCACCACACGCCTACGAGCAGTACTTC. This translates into CASSPHAYEQYF.

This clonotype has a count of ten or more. CDR3 in DNA: TGTGCCAGCAGCTTAGCGGTCAGCGGGTACAATGAGCAGTTCTTC. Translating it yields CASSLAVSGYNEQFF. The rearrangement uses TRBV7-3 and TRBJ2-1; D may be TRBD2 (6 bases). There are 15 residues in the CDR3. Germline V gene sequence: CDR1 SGHTA, CDR2 FQGTGA. Between the trimmed V and J ends, which lost 2 bases and 4 bases, there was a span of 12 bases.

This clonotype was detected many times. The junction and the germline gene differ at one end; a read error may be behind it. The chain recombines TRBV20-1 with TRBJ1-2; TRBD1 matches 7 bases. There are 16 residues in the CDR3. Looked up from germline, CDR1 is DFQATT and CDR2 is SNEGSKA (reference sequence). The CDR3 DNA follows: TGCAGTGCCAGAGGGGGACAGCGATTCTTTAACTATGGCTACACCTTC. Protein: CSARGGQRFFNYGYTF.

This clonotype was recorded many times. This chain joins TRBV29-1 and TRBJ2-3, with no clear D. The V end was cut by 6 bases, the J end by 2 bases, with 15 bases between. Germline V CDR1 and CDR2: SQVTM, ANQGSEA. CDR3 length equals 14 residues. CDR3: CSVPPGGDTDTQYF. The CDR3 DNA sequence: TGCAGCGTCCCTCCGGGCGGTGACACAGATACGCAGTATTTT.

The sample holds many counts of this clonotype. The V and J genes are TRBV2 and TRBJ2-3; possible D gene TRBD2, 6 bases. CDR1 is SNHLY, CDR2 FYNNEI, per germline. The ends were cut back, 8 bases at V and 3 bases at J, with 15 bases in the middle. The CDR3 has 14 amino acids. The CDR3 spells CASGIEAGTDTQYF. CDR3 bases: TGTGCCAGCGGGATCGAGGCGGGGACAGATACGCAGTATTTT.

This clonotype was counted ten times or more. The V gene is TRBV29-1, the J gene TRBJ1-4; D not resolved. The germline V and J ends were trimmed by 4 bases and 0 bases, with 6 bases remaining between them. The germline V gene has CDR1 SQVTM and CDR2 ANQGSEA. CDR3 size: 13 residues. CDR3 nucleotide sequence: TGCAGCGTTGTTGATGCAACTAATGAAAAACTGTTTTTT. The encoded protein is CSVVDATNEKLFF.

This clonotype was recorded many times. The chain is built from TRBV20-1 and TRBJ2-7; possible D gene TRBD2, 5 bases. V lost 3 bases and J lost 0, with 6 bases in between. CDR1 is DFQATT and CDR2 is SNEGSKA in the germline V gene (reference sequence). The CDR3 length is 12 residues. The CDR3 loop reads CSARRDSYEQYF. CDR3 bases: TGCAGTGCTAGGAGGGACTCCTACGAGCAGTACTTC.

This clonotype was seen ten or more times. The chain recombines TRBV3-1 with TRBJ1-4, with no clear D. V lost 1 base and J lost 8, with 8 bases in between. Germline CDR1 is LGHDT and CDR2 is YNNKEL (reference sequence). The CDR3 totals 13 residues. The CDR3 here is CASSQGGKEKLFF. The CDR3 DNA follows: TGTGCCAGCAGCCAAGGGGGTAAGGAAAAACTGTTTTTT.

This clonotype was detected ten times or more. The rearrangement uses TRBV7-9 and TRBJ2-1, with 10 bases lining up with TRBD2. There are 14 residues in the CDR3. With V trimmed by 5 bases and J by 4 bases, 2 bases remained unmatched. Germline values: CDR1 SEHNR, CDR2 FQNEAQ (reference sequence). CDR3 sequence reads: CASSRTSGYNEQFF. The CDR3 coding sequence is TGTGCCAGCAGCCGGACTAGCGGATACAATGAGCAGTTCTTC.

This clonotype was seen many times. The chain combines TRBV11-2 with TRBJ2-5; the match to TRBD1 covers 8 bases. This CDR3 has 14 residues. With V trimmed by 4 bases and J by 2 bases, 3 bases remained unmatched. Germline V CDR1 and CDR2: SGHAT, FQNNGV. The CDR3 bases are TGTGCCAGCAGCTCGGGACAGGCTCAAGAGACCCAGTACTTC. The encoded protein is CASSSGQAQETQYF.

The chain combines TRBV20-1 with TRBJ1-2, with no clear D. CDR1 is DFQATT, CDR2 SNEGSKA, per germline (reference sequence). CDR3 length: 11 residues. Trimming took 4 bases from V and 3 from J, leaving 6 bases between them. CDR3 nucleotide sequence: TGCAGTGCTAAGGAGGACTATGGCTACACCTTC. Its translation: CSAKEDYGYTF.